This TCR beta chain was profiled in a study of cytomegalovirus exposure and HLA in healthy donors. The PCR ran on 60 Vbeta and 13 Jbeta primers. Using immunoSEQ multiplex PCR, the repertoire was profiled, and TCRdb retains in-frame clones only, with some absent. This sample has some 150,000 clones, with roughly 83% found just once. Overall study results and limits: Sequencing artifact likely explains a cluster of highly shared sequence variants.

V was clipped by 6 bases and J by 7 bases; unmatched bases: 13. The CDR3 totals 17 residues. Germline-derived CDR1 and CDR2 are MDHEN and SYDVKM. As for this clone: The target antigen is unknown.

This TCR was recovered from a woman aged 18-30 years in good health and CMV-seronegative. Sequencing used PBMCs. The chain uses TRBV28 and TRBJ2-2; 11 nucleotides align to TRBD1. CDR3 nucleotide sequence: TGTGCCAGCAGCCCTACACTCGGACAGGGGGCCATCGGGGAGCTGTTTTTT. Protein sequence: CASSPTLGQGAIGELFF.